The entry that follows covers one T cell receptor (beta chain) sequence. This specimen comes from a study of T cell responses to AZD1222 COVID-19 vaccine. TCRdb keeps only in-frame clones here, not all; method: immunoSEQ multiplex PCR. Counted here are approximately 160,000 clones, 85% to 95% occurring once; the ten biggest clones make up approximately 4.7%. Germline trimming cut 4 bases from V and 5 bases from J; bases unmatched to any gene: 6. The V gene's germline CDR1 is MGHRA and CDR2 YSYEKL. CDR3 size: 15 residues. The source material was peripheral blood, sampled on day 0 of AZD1222 vaccination. This chain links TRBV4-1 with TRBJ2-5; TRBD2 matches at 11 bases. This receptor was identified in an adult in good health. The CDR3 is CASSRVAGGRETQYF. In DNA, the CDR3 is TGCGCCAGCAGCCGTGTAGCGGGAGGGAGGGAGACCCAGTACTTC.